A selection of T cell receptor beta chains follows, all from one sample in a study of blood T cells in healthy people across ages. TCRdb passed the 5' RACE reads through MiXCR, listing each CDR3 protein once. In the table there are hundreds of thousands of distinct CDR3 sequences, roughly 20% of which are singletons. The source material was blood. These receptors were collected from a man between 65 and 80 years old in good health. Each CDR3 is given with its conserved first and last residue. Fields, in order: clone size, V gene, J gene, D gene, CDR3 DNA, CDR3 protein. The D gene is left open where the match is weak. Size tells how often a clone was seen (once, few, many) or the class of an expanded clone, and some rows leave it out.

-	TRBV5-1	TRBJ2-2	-	TGCGCCAGCAGCTTTCATCTCGGGGAGCTGTTTTTT	CASSFHLGELFF
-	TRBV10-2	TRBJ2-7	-	TGCGCCAGCAGTGAGTTAGGGGAGGAGGGCGAGCAGTACTTC	CASSELGEEGEQYF
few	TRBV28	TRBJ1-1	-	TGTGCCAGCAGTCATGCAGGGGAGGGAGGCACTGAAGCTTTCTTT	CASSHAGEGGTEAFF
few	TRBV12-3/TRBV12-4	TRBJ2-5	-	TGTGCCAGCAGTTTATACGGGAGCGAAGAGACCCAGTACTTC	CASSLYGSEETQYF
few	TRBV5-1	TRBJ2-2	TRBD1	TGCGCCAGCAGCTCAAAGGGGGCGCACACCGGGGAGCTGTTTTTT	CASSSKGAHTGELFF
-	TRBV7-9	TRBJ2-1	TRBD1	TGTGCCAGCAGCAAGGACAGGTTTGGTAATGAGCAGTTCTTC	CASSKDRFGNEQFF
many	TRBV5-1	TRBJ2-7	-	TGTGCCAGCAGCTTGGCCGGGACCTACGAGCAGTACTTC	CASSLAGTYEQYF
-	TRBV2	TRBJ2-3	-	TGTGCCAGCAGTTCCCCGGCGCAGGGGTATTGGGCAGATACGCAGTATTTT	CASSSPAQGYWADTQYF
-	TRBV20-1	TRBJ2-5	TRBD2	TGCAGTGCTGGAGGAGCGGGGGCGAGGGAGACCCAGTACTTC	CSAGGAGARETQYF
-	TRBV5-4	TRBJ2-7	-	TGTGCCAGCAGCTCAAACACAGGGTTTTTCTCCTACGAGCAGTACTTC	CASSSNTGFFSYEQYF
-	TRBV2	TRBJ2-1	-	TGTGCCAGCAGTGCGGCGGTCTACAATGAGCAGTTCTTC	CASSAAVYNEQFF
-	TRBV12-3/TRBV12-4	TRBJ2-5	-	TGTGCCAGCTCTTCTTGGGGCCAAGAGACCCAGTACTTC	CASSSWGQETQYF
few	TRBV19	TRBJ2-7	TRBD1	TGTGCCAGTAGTAGGACAGGGTCGGGACTCTACGAGCAGTACTTC	CASSRTGSGLYEQYF
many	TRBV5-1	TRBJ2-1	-	TGCGCCAGCACCCCGGAGGGGGTGTTCAGGGCCAATGAGCAGTTCTTC	CASTPEGVFRANEQFF
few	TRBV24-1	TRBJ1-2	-	TGTGCCACCAGTGACCTGTGGGGAGACGGCTACACCTTC	CATSDLWGDGYTF
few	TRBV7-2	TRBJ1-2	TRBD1	TGTGCCAGCAGCTTAGAAACAGGGACAGATAACTATGGCTACACCTTC	CASSLETGTDNYGYTF
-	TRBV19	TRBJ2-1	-	TGTGCCAGTAGTGGGGTCCGGCGGGAGCAGTTCTTC	CASSGVRREQFF
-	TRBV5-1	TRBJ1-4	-	TGCGCCAGCAGCTCCTACCCTGGACAGACTGAAAAACTGTTTTTT	CASSSYPGQTEKLFF
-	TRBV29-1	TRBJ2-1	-	TGCAGCGTTGAAAACAGGGTTAATGAGCAGTTCTTC	CSVENRVNEQFF
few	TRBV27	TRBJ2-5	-	TGTGCCAGCAGTTCTAGGAGGGACCAAGAGACCCAGTACTTC	CASSSRRDQETQYF
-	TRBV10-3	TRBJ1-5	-	TGTGCCTTACCGGACAGTTTAAATCAGCCCCAGCATTTT	CALPDSLNQPQHF
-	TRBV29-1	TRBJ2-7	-	TGCAGCGTTGAGGCCACTAACTTAGCGGATGTACGCTACGAGCAGTACTTC	CSVEATNLADVRYEQYF
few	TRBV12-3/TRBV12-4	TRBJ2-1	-	TGTGCCAGCAGCTTAAATCAAGGTCCCCGCTCCTACAATGAGCAGTTCTTC	CASSLNQGPRSYNEQFF
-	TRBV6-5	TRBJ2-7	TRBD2	TGTGCCAGCAGTTACTCGGCGAGCGGGAGAATCCACGAGCAGTACTTC	CASSYSASGRIHEQYF
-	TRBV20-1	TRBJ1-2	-	TGCAGTGTGCGGCAGGGTAGGGGCTACACCTTC	CSVRQGRGYTF
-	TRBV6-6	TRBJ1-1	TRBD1	TGTGCCAGCAGTGCCACAGGGGGAGGCACTGAAGCTTTCTTT	CASSATGGGTEAFF
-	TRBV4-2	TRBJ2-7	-	TGTGCCAGCAGCCAAGCAGAGGGAGCCTCCTACGAGCAGTACTTC	CASSQAEGASYEQYF
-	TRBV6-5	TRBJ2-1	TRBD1	TGTGCCAGCAGTTACGGCGCAGGGGGTGCATCCAGCTCCTACAATGAGCAGTTCTTC	CASSYGAGGASSSYNEQFF
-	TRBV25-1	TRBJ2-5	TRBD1	TGTGCCAGCAGCGCCTCCGGGACAGAGTTAGTAGGGGAGACCCAGTACTTC	CASSASGTELVGETQYF
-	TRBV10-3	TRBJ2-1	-	TGTGCCATCAGTGAGTCGGGGGCAAGTGTCAATGAGCAGCTCTTC	CAISESGASVNEQLF
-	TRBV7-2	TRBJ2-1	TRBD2	TGTGCCAGCAGCTCCCCTACAGCGACACGACTAGCGGGAGTTACCGAGCAGTTCTTC	CASSSPTATRLAGVTEQFF
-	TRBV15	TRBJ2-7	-	TGTGCCACCAGCAGAGATCAGGGGACTCTGGGGCAGTACTTC	CATSRDQGTLGQYF
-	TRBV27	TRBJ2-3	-	TGTGCCAGCAGTACAAGGACGACCTGGGTGGCAGATACGCAGTATTTT	CASSTRTTWVADTQYF
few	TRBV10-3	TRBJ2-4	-	TGTGCCATCAGTGAAGGGCAGAAAGCCAAAAACATTCAGTACTTC	CAISEGQKAKNIQYF
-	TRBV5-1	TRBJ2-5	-	TGCGCCAGCAGCTTGGGGGAAGTAGGAGAGACCCAGTACTTC	CASSLGEVGETQYF
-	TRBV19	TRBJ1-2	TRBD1	TGTGCCAGTAGTAGCCCCCGGACAGGGGGAAAGAATGGCTACACCTTC	CASSSPRTGGKNGYTF
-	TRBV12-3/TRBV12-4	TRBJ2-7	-	TGTGCCAGCAGTTCTGGGGGCTCCGAGCAGTACTTC	CASSSGGSEQYF
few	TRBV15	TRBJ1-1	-	TGTGCCACCACCCAAAAGGGACGGCCGAACACTGAAGCTTTCTTT	CATTQKGRPNTEAFF
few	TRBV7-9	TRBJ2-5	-	TGTGCCAGCAGCAACCGACATAGATCGTACCAAGAGACCCAGTACTTC	CASSNRHRSYQETQYF
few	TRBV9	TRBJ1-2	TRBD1	TGTGCCAGCAGCGTAGCTGGGGACAGGGGACCCGGCTACACCTTC	CASSVAGDRGPGYTF
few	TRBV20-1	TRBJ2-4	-	TGCAGTGCCGGGGCCATAGGACCTAAAAACATTCAGTACTTC	CSAGAIGPKNIQYF
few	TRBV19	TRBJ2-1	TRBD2	TGTACCAGTAGTGCGCCGGGACTAGGGGTTGATGAGCAGTTCTTC	CTSSAPGLGVDEQFF
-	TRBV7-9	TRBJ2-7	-	TGTGCCAGCAGCCCCCGACCCAGCTCCTACGAGCAGTACTTC	CASSPRPSSYEQYF
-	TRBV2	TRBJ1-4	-	TGTGCCAGCGCCGCTCCGATCGGGGCTACAACTAATGAAAAACTGTTTTTT	CASAAPIGATTNEKLFF
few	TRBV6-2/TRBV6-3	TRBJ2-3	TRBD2	TGTGCCAGCAGTTACCAGCCAGCGGGAGTCGCAGATACGCAGTATTTT	CASSYQPAGVADTQYF
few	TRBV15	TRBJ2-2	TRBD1	TGTGCCACCAGCAGAGATGGGGACAGGGACGGGGAGCTGTTTTTT	CATSRDGDRDGELFF
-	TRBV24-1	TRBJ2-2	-	TGTGCCACCAGTGATCCGGGTACAAACACCGGGGAGCTGTTTTTT	CATSDPGTNTGELFF
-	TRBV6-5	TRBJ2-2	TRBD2	TGTGCCAGCAGTTTGCTTAGCGGGGCGAACACCGGGGAGCTGTTTTTT	CASSLLSGANTGELFF
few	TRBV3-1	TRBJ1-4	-	TGTGCCAGCAGCCCCAAAGGCGGGACAACAGAAAAACTGTTTTTT	CASSPKGGTTEKLFF
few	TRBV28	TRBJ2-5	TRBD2	TGTGCCAGCAGTCACTTTAGCGGGAGGAGAGAGACCCAGTACTTC	CASSHFSGRRETQYF
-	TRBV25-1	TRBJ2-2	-	TGTGCCAGCAGTGAATATTCGGGGCGCGGGGAGCTGTTTTTT	CASSEYSGRGELFF
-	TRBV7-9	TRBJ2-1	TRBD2	TGTGCCAGCAGTTCTCGGACTAGCGGGAGGACCAATGAGCAGTTCTTC	CASSSRTSGRTNEQFF
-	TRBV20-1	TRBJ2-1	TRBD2	TGCAGTGCTAGAGGTATGACTAGCGGCCGCTCCTACAATGAGCAGTTCTTC	CSARGMTSGRSYNEQFF
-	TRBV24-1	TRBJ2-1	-	TGTGCCACCAGTGACCTACTAGCCGCCTCCTACAATGAGCAGTTCTTC	CATSDLLAASYNEQFF
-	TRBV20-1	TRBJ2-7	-	TGCAGTGCTAGAGGAGGAGAGTACGAGCAGTACTTC	CSARGGEYEQYF